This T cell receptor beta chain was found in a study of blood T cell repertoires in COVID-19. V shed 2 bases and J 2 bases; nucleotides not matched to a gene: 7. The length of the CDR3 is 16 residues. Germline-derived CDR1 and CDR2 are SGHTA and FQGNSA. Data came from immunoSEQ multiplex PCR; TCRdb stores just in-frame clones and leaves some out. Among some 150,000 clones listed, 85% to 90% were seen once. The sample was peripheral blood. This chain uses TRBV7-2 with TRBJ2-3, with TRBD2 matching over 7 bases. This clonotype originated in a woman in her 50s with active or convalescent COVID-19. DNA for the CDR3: TGTGCCAGCAGCTTAAATCAGGGACTAACCACAGATACGCAGTATTTT. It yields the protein CASSLNQGLTTDTQYF. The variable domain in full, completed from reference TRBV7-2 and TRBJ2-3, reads GAGVSQSPSNKVTEKGKDVELRCDPISGHTALYWYRQSLGQGLEFLIYFQGNSAPDKSGLPSDRFSAERTGGSVSTLTIQRTQQEDSAVYLCASSLNQGLTTDTQYFGPGTRLTVL.